This T cell receptor beta chain was found in a study of memory CD8 T cells in hepatitis C reinfection. About the study: After reinfection, two primary-infection resolvers became chronically infected. Reinfection meant HCV RNA positivity after two negatives ≥60 days apart. Samples at peak reinfection came 3 to 8 weeks post-detection.

Sequencing used immunoSEQ multiplex PCR; TCRdb keeps in-frame clones, though not all of them. The table has 35,000 to 50,000 clones, roughly 90% seen once. The sample's time point: peak reinfection, 3 to 8 weeks after reinfection detection. The sorted cells went straight to TCR sequencing with no prior in vitro expansion. Control naive CD8 T cells came from a couple of donors at all three reinfection time points. The CDR3 length is 13 residues. Germline-derived CDR1 and CDR2 are SGHDT and YYEEEE. Trimming took off 0 bases at V and 16 bases at J, with 17 bases between the two ends. What was sequenced was naive CD8+ T cells sorted from blood. The chain combines TRBV5-6 with TRBJ2-1, with D unresolved. This TCR derives from a man between 18 and 35 years old with hepatitis C virus infection. Here the CDR3 reads CASSLAGSPRSFF. DNA of the CDR3: TGTGCCAGCAGCTTGGCTGGTTCCCCTCGGAGCTTCTTC. The full variable domain, rest sourced from reference TRBV5-6 and TRBJ2-1, is DAGVTQSPTHLIKTRGQQVTLRCSPKSGHDTVSWYQQALGQGPQFIFQYYEEEERQRGNFPDRFSGHQFPNYSSELNVNALLLGDSALYLCASSLAGSPRSFFGPGTRLTVL.